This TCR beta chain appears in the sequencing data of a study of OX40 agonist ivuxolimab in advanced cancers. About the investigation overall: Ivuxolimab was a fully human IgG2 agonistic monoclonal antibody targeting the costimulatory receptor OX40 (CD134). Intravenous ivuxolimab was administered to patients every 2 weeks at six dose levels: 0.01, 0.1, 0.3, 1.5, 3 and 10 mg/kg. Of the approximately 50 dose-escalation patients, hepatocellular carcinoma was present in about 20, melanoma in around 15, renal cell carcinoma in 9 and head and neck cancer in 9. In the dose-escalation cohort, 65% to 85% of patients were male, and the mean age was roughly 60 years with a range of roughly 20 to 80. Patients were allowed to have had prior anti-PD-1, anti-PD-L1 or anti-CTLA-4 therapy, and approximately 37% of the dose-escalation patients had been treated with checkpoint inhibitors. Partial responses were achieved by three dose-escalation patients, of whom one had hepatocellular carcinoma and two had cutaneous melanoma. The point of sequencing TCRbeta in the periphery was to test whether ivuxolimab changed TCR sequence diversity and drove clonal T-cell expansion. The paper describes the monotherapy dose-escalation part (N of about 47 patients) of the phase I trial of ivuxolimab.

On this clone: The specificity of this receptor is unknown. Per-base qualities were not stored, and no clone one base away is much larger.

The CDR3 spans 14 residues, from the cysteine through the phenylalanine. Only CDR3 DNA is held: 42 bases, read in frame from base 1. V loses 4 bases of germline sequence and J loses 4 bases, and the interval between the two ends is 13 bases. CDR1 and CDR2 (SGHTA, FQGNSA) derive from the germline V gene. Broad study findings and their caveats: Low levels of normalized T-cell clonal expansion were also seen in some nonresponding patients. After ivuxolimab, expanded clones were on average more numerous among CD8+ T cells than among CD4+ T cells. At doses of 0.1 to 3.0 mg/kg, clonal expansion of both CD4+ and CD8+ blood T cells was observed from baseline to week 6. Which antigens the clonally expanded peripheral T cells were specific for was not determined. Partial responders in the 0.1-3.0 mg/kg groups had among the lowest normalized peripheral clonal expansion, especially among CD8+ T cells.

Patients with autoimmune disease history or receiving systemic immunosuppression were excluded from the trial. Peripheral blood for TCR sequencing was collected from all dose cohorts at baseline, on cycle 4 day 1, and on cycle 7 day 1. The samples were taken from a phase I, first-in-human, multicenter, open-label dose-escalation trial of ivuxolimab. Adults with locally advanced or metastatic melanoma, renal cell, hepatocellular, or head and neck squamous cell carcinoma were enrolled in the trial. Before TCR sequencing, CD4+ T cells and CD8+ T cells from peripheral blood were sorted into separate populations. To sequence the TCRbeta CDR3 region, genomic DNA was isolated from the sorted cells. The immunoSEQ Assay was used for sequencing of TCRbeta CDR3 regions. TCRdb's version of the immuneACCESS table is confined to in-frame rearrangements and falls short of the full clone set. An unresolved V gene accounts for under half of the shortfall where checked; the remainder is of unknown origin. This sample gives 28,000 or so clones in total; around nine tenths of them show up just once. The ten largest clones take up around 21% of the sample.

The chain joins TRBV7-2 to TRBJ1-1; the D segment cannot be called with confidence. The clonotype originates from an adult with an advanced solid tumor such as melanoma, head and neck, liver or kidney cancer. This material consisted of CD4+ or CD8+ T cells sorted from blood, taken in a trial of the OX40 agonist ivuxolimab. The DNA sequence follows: TGTGCCAGCAGCTCGTCGATGCTTGTCACTGAAGCTTTCTTT. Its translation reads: CASSSSMLVTEAFF. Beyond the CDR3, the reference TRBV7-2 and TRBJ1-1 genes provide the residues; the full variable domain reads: GAGVSQSPSNKVTEKGKDVELRCDPISGHTALYWYRQSLGQGLEFLIYFQGNSAPDKSGLPSDRFSAERTGGSVSTLTIQRTQQEDSAVYLCASSSSMLVTEAFFGQGTRLTVV.